Sequencing of this T cell receptor (beta chain) was carried out in a study of T cell responses to AZD1222 COVID-19 vaccine. Overall study findings and caveats: Vaccine-related CD4 TCRs covered spike, predominating at 160-218 and 743-854. Donors, mostly white British, included more females; clonal diversity was possibly underestimated.

Assay used: immunoSEQ multiplex PCR; TCRdb lists only in-frame clones, some missing. Of some 89,000 clones listed, about 92% are singletons. V lost 0 bases and J lost 4, with 10 bases in between. The CDR3 has 14 amino acids. Germline CDR1 reads SGHRS; CDR2 reads YFSETQ. Comments on this clone: The antigen remains undetermined.

Sequences were derived from peripheral blood, sampled on day 0 of AZD1222 vaccination. The sequence derives from an adult in good health. This chain joins TRBV5-1 and TRBJ1-2; D not certain. The CDR3 nucleotides read TGCGCCAGCAGCTTGGCGGCCGATTTCTATGGCTACACCTTC. It is translated as CASSLAADFYGYTF.